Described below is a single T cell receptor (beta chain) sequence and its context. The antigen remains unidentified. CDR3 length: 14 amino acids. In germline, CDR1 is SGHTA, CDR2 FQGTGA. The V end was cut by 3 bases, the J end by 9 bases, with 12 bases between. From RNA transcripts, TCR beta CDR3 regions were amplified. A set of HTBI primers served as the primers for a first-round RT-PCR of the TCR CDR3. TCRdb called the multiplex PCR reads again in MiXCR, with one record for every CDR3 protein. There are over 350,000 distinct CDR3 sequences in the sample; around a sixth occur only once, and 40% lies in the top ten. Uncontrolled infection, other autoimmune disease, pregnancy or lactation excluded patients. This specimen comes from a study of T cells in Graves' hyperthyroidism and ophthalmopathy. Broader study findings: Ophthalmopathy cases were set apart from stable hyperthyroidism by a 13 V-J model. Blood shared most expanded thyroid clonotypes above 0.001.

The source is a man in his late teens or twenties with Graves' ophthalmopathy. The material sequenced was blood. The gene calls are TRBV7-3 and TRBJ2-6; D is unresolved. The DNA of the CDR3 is TGTGCCAGCAGCTTTATCGAAGGGAACAACGTCCTGACTTTC. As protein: CASSFIEGNNVLTF.